The next 22 T cell receptor beta chains were all read from a single sample in a study of shared T cell receptors in the human thymus. Profiling relied on immunoSEQ multiplex PCR, and the TCRdb table lists in-frame clones only, not all of them. The table records 700,000 or so clones, 75% to 90% of them present only once. These data were also reused for a study on human thymus T cells.

Sequencing was done on a sample of thymocytes. The receptors shown here come from a girl less than two years old with a congenital heart defect.

The chain has TRBV5-1 and TRBJ2-3; maybe TRBD2 (6 bases). CDR1 is SGHRS, CDR2 YFSETQ, per germline. This CDR3 region has 14 residues. The V gene lost 6 bases and the J gene lost 8 bases, with 19 bases spanning the gap. In DNA, the CDR3 is TGCGCCAGCACGACGGGGGAAAGAGCTCCTACGCAGTATTTT. Protein: CASTTGERAPTQYF.

V usage is TRBV6-4 and J usage is TRBJ2-3; no definite D call. The CDR3 is 13 amino acids. CDR1 and CDR2 (germline): MRHNA, SNTAGT. Trimming stripped 0 bases from V and 5 bases from J, with 6 bases between. The CDR3 region has the DNA TGTGCCAGCAGTGACTCGAGCTTAGATACGCAGTATTTT. Translated: CASSDSSLDTQYF.

The chain recombines TRBV7-8 with TRBJ1-2, with unresolved D. Between the trimmed V and J ends, which lost 2 bases and 4 bases, there was a span of 8 bases. Germline V gene lookup returns CDR1 SGHVS and CDR2 FQNEAQ. The CDR3 is 13 amino acids. CDR3 DNA sequence: TGTGCCAGCAGCTTATTCTGGAGCTATGGCTACACCTTC. It is translated as CASSLFWSYGYTF.

This clone was recorded only once. The chain joins TRBV5-4 to TRBJ1-1, with a weak D call TRBD1 (5 bases). V dropped 1 base and J dropped 6 bases, with 22 bases sitting between them. Germline V lookup: CDR1 SGHNT, CDR2 YYREEE (reference sequence). The CDR3 contains 17 residues. The CDR3 loop reads CASSLPGGDRRVAEAFF. The CDR3 bases are TGTGCCAGCAGCTTGCCGGGGGGGGACCGGAGAGTCGCTGAAGCTTTCTTT.

This chain joins TRBV29-1 and TRBJ1-1; possibly TRBD1 for D (6 bases). The CDR3 length is 13 residues. Germline-derived CDR1 and CDR2 are SQVTM and ANQGSEA. Trimming shortened V by 6 bases and J by 5 bases, and 16 bases separated the two germline ends. The CDR3 is CSVGGEQGTEAFF. The CDR3 nucleotides are TGCAGCGTGGGGGGGGAACAGGGTACTGAAGCTTTCTTT.

The chain joins TRBV5-1 to TRBJ2-7, with 8 bases matching TRBD1. V gave up 4 bases and J gave up 2 bases; unmatched junction bases: 11. The CDR3 is made up of 16 amino acids. Germline V gene data show CDR1 as SGHRS and CDR2 as YFSETQ. For the CDR3, the DNA is TGCGCCAGCAGCCAAATGACAGGGGCGGGCCCCTACGAGCAGTACTTC. It is translated as CASSQMTGAGPYEQYF.

The chain has TRBV6-1 and TRBJ2-3, with TRBD2 identical over 9 bases. This CDR3 spans 15 amino acids. The J segment lost 8 bases and the V segment lost 7 bases, leaving 13 bases of the junction unmatched. Germline loops: CDR1 MNHNS, CDR2 SASEGT. The CDR3 DNA reads TGTGCCAGCAAACAGGCTAGCGGGGACCCCGGTACGCAGTATTTT. This codes for CASKQASGDPGTQYF.

This clone was seen only a few times. The V gene is TRBV18, the J gene TRBJ1-4; D gene ambiguous. This CDR3 has 13 amino acids. Germline-derived CDR1 and CDR2 are KGHSH and LQKENI. Trimming removed 0 bases from V and 10 bases from J, with 9 bases in between. The CDR3 nucleotides read TGTGCCAGCTCACCACCGGTCGGGGTAAAACTGTTTTTT. This encodes CASSPPVGVKLFF.

The chain combines TRBV4-3 with TRBJ1-5; D remains unclear. Germline V gives CDR1 LGHNA, CDR2 YSLEER. The V end was cut by 0 bases, the J end by 0 bases, with 21 bases between. This CDR3 contains 20 residues. The CDR3 sequence is CASSQDYLDCPLFSNQPQHF. In DNA, the CDR3 is TGCGCCAGCAGCCAAGATTATTTGGACTGTCCGTTGTTTAGCAATCAGCCCCAGCATTTT.

This chain joins TRBV27 and TRBJ1-1; D may be TRBD1 (6 bases). Germline CDR1 MNHEY, CDR2 SMNVEV (reference sequence). There are 18 residues in the CDR3. V was pared by 0 bases and J by 2 bases, with 19 bases between. CDR3 coding DNA: TGTGCCAGCAGTTTATCGAATCGGGCGCAGGGGTTCAACACTGAAGCTTTCTTT. Protein sequence: CASSLSNRAQGFNTEAFF.

This clone was observed a handful of times. V usage is TRBV11-2 and J usage is TRBJ2-7, with a weak D call TRBD1 (6 bases). The germline V and J ends were trimmed by 7 bases and 5 bases, with 30 bases remaining between them. CDR3 length: 18 residues. CDR1 SGHAT and CDR2 FQNNGV come from the germline V gene. CDR3 nucleotides: TGTGCCAGCACCTCTTTAATTCCCGGAACCCGGGACAAAAACGAGCAGTACTTC. It translates to CASTSLIPGTRDKNEQYF.

The chain employs TRBV18 and TRBJ1-2; possibly TRBD1 for D (5 bases). CDR3 length: 16 residues. The germline gives CDR1 KGHSH, CDR2 LQKENI. Trimming took 4 bases from V and 4 from J, leaving 19 bases between them. As DNA, the CDR3 is TGTGCCAGCTCACGCATGGACACAAGGGCCTCCTATGGCTACACCTTC. Protein: CASSRMDTRASYGYTF. The full variable domain, completed using reference TRBV18 and TRBJ1-2, is NAGVMQNPRHLVRRRGQEARLRCSPMKGHSHVYWYRQLPEEGLKFMVYLQKENIIDESGMPKERFSAEFPKEGPSILRIQQVVRGDSAAYFCASSRMDTRASYGYTFGSGTRLTVV.

The rearrangement joins TRBV19 to TRBJ1-2; a possible D gene is TRBD1 (6 bases). The V gene lost 5 bases and the J gene lost 4 bases, with 17 bases spanning the gap. This CDR3 spans 15 amino acids. The germline V gene has CDR1 LNHDA and CDR2 SQIVND (reference sequence). Written as DNA, the CDR3 is TGTGCCAGTAGTTCCCAGGACAGACAATTCTATGGCTACACCTTC. Its translation: CASSSQDRQFYGYTF.

As DNA, the CDR3 is TGTGCCAGCAGCTTAGTAGGGGCGGGAAACAGCTACACCTTC. The encoded protein is CASSLVGAGNSYTF. V and J are TRBV7-9 and TRBJ1-2, with TRBD1 as a possible D gene (5 bases). Germline CDR1 reads SEHNR; CDR2 reads FQNEAQ (reference sequence). Trimming took 1 base from V and 9 from J, leaving 15 bases between them. This CDR3 spans 14 amino acids.

The J gene is TRBJ2-3, the V gene TRBV7-9, with 11 bases identical to TRBD1. The CDR3 runs 16 residues. The germline CDR1 and CDR2 sequences are SEHNR and FQNEAQ (reference sequence). V dropped 1 base and J dropped 6; count of bases not matched to a gene: 6. The CDR3 sequence is CASSLVWDRGSDTQYF. CDR3 coding DNA: TGTGCCAGCAGCTTAGTATGGGACAGGGGGAGTGATACGCAGTATTTT.

V gene TRBV13 combines with J gene TRBJ2-7, with 8 positions matching TRBD1. Trimming took 3 bases from V and 4 from J; bases not matched to a gene: 5. CDR3 length: 14 residues. In germline, CDR1 is PRHDT, CDR2 FYEKMQ (reference sequence). CDR3 bases: TGTGCCAGCAGCTTCAGGGGGCAGTGGTACGAGCAGTACTTC. As protein: CASSFRGQWYEQYF. Together with reference TRBV13 and TRBJ2-7, the CDR3 gives the full variable domain: AAGVIQSPRHLIKEKRETATLKCYPIPRHDTVYWYQQGPGQDPQFLISFYEKMQSDKGSIPDRFSAQQFSDYHSELNMSSLELGDSALYFCASSFRGQWYEQYFGPGTRLTVT.

The gene calls are TRBV7-2 and TRBJ1-1, with D tentatively TRBD1 (5 bases). Germline lookup yields CDR1 SGHTA and CDR2 FQGNSA. V shed 2 bases and J shed 4 bases, with 14 bases lying between them. The CDR3 has 15 residues. CDR3 amino acids: CASSLSSGPRTEAFF. The CDR3 coding sequence is TGTGCCAGCAGCTTATCCTCAGGGCCCCGCACTGAAGCTTTCTTT.

Note on this clone: The junction differs from germline at one of its ends, possibly a read error. The chain uses TRBV15 and TRBJ1-2; 8 nucleotides line up with TRBD1. The CDR3 extends over 15 amino acids. Germline-derived CDR1 and CDR2 are LNHNV and YYDKDF (reference sequence). CDR3: CATSGQGARIYGYPF. The CDR3 nucleotides read TGTGCCACCAGCGGCCAGGGGGCGCGGATCTATGGCTACCCCTTC.

V is TRBV14 and J is TRBJ1-4; a weak D match, TRBD1 (6 bases). The CDR3 has 18 amino acids. Germline-derived CDR1 and CDR2 are SGHDN and FVKESK. V lost 2 bases and J 2 bases, leaving 18 bases between the germline ends. The DNA for the CDR3 is TGTGCCAGCAGCCAAACCGGGACACCTCAGACGACTAATGAAAAACTGTTTTTT. This codes for CASSQTGTPQTTNEKLFF.

This clone came up once. The chain is built from TRBV21-1 and TRBJ1-2; the table names TRBD1, a call not compared with the DNA. TRBV21-1 is a documented pseudogene. The CDR3 loop spans 14 amino acids. The CDR3 DNA reads TGTGCCAGCAGCACTAGAAGACAGAACTATGGCTACACCTTC. Translation gives CASSTRRQNYGYTF.

The V and J genes are TRBV7-3 and TRBJ2-7; tentatively, D is TRBD2 (6 bases). The V gene lost 1 base and the J gene lost 3 bases, with 10 bases spanning the gap. The CDR3 has 14 residues. Germline V lookup: CDR1 SGHTA, CDR2 FQGTGA. DNA of the CDR3: TGTGCCAGCAGCTTAAAGGAGGGGAACTACGAGCAGTACTTC. Protein sequence: CASSLKEGNYEQYF.

This sequence joins TRBV5-1 and TRBJ1-2; the D is unclear. V dropped 4 bases and J dropped 5 bases, with 21 bases sitting between them. Germline assignment: CDR1 SGHRS and CDR2 YFSETQ. This CDR3 has 16 residues. CDR3 loop: CASSPLAVQSLYGYTF. CDR3 DNA: TGCGCCAGCAGCCCTCTCGCCGTACAGAGCCTTTATGGCTACACCTTC.